The 14 T cell receptor beta chains given below trace back to one sample, sequenced in a study of T cell responses to AZD1222 COVID-19 vaccine. TCRdb's table, derived via immunoSEQ multiplex PCR, lists solely in-frame clones and lacks some. The data hold more than 60,000 clones, with 80% to 90% observed a single time. The material was peripheral blood, obtained 28 days after the second AZD1222 dose. Receptors originate from an adult who received the AZD1222 COVID-19 vaccine.

The chain couples TRBV20-1 to TRBJ2-3; 9 bases map to TRBD2. The CDR3 contains 16 residues. Germline lookup yields CDR1 DFQATT and CDR2 SNEGSKA (reference sequence). V shed 3 bases and J 2 bases; nucleotides not matched to a gene: 9. CDR3 sequence (DNA): TGCAGTGCTAGTCTCATAGCGGGAGTCTCCACAGATACGCAGTATTTT. Translating gives CSASLIAGVSTDTQYF.

V is TRBV5-5 and J is TRBJ1-4; 7 nucleotides line up with TRBD1. V trimming: 4 bases; J trimming: 8 bases; junction bases outside the gene matches: 17. The CDR3 consists of 17 residues. Germline assignment: CDR1 SGHKS and CDR2 YYEKEE (reference sequence). The CDR3 DNA follows: TGTGCCAGCAGCAATCCATGGGGCAGGGGGGTAGAAGAAAAACTGTTTTTT. Amino acid sequence: CASSNPWGRGVEEKLFF.

V gene TRBV7-2 combines with J gene TRBJ2-7, with a weak D call TRBD2 (7 bases). Between the trimmed V and J ends, which lost 1 base and 3 bases, there was a span of 13 bases. Germline V gives CDR1 SGHTA, CDR2 FQGNSA. This CDR3 region has 15 residues. This CDR3 reads CASSLEGGRRYEQYF. As DNA, the CDR3 is TGTGCCAGCAGCTTAGAGGGGGGGCGTCGCTACGAGCAGTACTTC.

The J gene is TRBJ1-2, the V gene TRBV10-3; 7 nucleotides align to TRBD1. Germline lookup yields CDR1 ENHRY and CDR2 SYGVKD. The CDR3 covers 13 residues. The junction had 3 bases not matched to a gene; V was cut back by 5 bases and J by 3 bases. The CDR3 loop reads CAISSRGDYGYTF. The CDR3 DNA reads TGTGCCATCAGTTCCAGGGGGGACTATGGCTACACCTTC.

V and J are TRBV3-1 (or the pseudogene TRBV3-2) and TRBJ1-5; D is uncertain. Trimming removed 0 bases from V and 9 bases from J, with 12 bases in between. Germline loops: CDR1 LGHDT, CDR2 YNNKEL (reference sequence). The CDR3 runs to 14 residues. CDR3 DNA sequence: TGTGCCAGCAGCCAAGAACTGTCTTGGTGGCCCCAGCATTTT. This gives the protein CASSQELSWWPQHF.

CDR3 loop: CASSLGPTDNSPLHF. Here the CDR3 DNA reads TGCGCCAGCAGCTTGGGACCGACGGATAATTCACCCCTCCACTTT. The rearrangement links TRBV5-1 to TRBJ1-6; D is ambiguous. Looked up from germline, CDR1 is SGHRS and CDR2 is YFSETQ. Trimming pared 0 bases from V and 5 bases from J, leaving 9 bases between. This CDR3 region has 15 residues.

The chain combines TRBV14 with TRBJ1-2, with D tentatively TRBD1 (6 bases). The CDR3 length is 14 residues. Trimming left V 2 bases short and J 2 bases short, with 9 bases between. Germline assignment: CDR1 SGHDN and CDR2 FVKESK. In nucleotides, the CDR3 is TGTGCCAGCAGCCAAAAAACAGGGAACTATGGCTACACCTTC. Translating gives CASSQKTGNYGYTF.

The chain couples TRBV11-3 to TRBJ2-3, with TRBD1 matching 8 bases. This CDR3 is 16 amino acids long. The germline V gene encodes CDR1 SGHNT and CDR2 YENEEA. V lost 1 base, J lost 6 bases, and 9 bases stayed unmatched. The CDR3 coding sequence is TGTGCCAGCAGCTTAGTTGTAGCAGGGGGCGCCGATACGCAGTATTTT. It translates to CASSLVVAGGADTQYF.

This clone was counted between two and nine times. This rearrangement joins TRBV10-2 to TRBJ1-6; D not resolved. V lost 6 bases to trimming and J lost 1 base, with 10 bases between them. This CDR3 contains 15 residues. The germline gives CDR1 WSHSY, CDR2 SAAADI. The CDR3 loop reads CASRSDGSYNSPLHF. The CDR3 nucleotides read TGCGCCAGCAGGTCCGACGGGTCCTATAATTCACCCCTCCACTTT.

The genes are TRBV25-1 and TRBJ2-5; TRBD2 is a possible D gene (5 bases). The CDR3 sequence is 13 residues long. The germline V gene has CDR1 MGHDK and CDR2 SYGVNS. V was shortened by 6 bases and J by 5 bases, with 13 bases between the two germline ends. The CDR3 loop reads CASSRRSGETQYF. The CDR3 nucleotides are TGTGCCAGCAGCCGGAGGTCGGGGGAGACCCAGTACTTC.

This clone came up a few times. This chain joins TRBV5-6 and TRBJ2-3, with D hard to call. Trimming took 3 bases from V and 1 from J, leaving 12 bases between them. Germline V gene data show CDR1 as SGHDT and CDR2 as YYEEEE. The CDR3 is 15 amino acids. In nucleotides, the CDR3 is TGTGCCAGCAGCTCTTATAAGGCGGGCACAGATACGCAGTATTTT. Translation gives CASSSYKAGTDTQYF.

J is TRBJ2-2 and V is TRBV19; TRBD1 aligns across 8 bases. V was clipped by 1 base and J by 5 bases; unmatched bases: 3. The CDR3 has 15 amino acids. Germline V gives CDR1 LNHDA, CDR2 SQIVND (reference sequence). CDR3 residues: CASSIGRGLTGELFF. The CDR3 nucleotides read TGTGCCAGTAGTATAGGCAGGGGGCTTACCGGGGAGCTGTTTTTT.

This clone was observed once. The genes are TRBV7-6 and TRBJ1-3; no firm D call. V lost 2 bases, J lost 8 bases, and 4 bases lay in between. Per the germline V gene, CDR1 is SGHVS and CDR2 is FNYEAQ. This CDR3 is built from 11 residues. DNA of the CDR3: TGTGCCAGCAGCTTACTTGACACCATATATTTT. The encoded protein is CASSLLDTIYF.

The chain has TRBV19 and TRBJ2-1; maybe TRBD2 (5 bases). The germline V gene encodes CDR1 LNHDA and CDR2 SQIVND (reference sequence). This CDR3 comprises 16 residues. Trimming stripped 5 bases from V and 0 bases from J, with 14 bases between. CDR3 sequence (DNA): TGTGCCAGTAGTCTCGCCCGCGGGCACTCCTACAATGAGCAGTTCTTC. It encodes CASSLARGHSYNEQFF.